These T cell receptor beta chains were read from a single sample in a study of blood T cells in healthy people across ages. Each CDR3 protein is one row after TCRdb ran MiXCR on the 5' RACE reads. Of about a million distinct CDR3 sequences in the sample, 35% to 40% were seen once. The sample comprised blood. Receptors originate from a man younger than 35 in good health. Both conserved end residues are part of each CDR3. Fields, in order: CDR3 protein, J gene, V gene.

CASSPTLGNQPQHF,TRBJ1-5,TRBV5-1
CASSWGQGNEQYF,TRBJ2-7,TRBV5-1
CSARGVSGSYEQYF,TRBJ2-7,TRBV20-1
CSARDIPRGTTYEQYF,TRBJ2-7,TRBV20-1
CASESYGTPELNEQFF,TRBJ2-1,TRBV2
CASSYSTFDSHPGTEAFF,TRBJ1-1,TRBV6-2/TRBV6-3
CAGSRQGLNEQYF,TRBJ2-5,TRBV6-2/TRBV6-3
CASSDGTLSAYEQYF,TRBJ2-7,TRBV12-3/TRBV12-4
CASSSLAGGPWSEQYF,TRBJ2-7,TRBV6-2/TRBV6-3
CSANGGVQQETQYF,TRBJ2-5,TRBV20-1
CASSPSLGGNQPQHF,TRBJ1-5,TRBV3-1
CASSTGGGSGNEQFF,TRBJ2-1,TRBV12-3/TRBV12-4
CSADQRAGGGSDTQYF,TRBJ2-3,TRBV20-1
CASSPSGVPYEQYF,TRBJ2-7,TRBV7-2
CASSLAQGPSYEQYF,TRBJ2-7,TRBV7-8
CASRSTGNNNSPLHF,TRBJ1-6,TRBV11-2
CSARDLTSGGAAPTDTQYF,TRBJ2-3,TRBV20-1
CSASVESYSPLHF,TRBJ1-6,TRBV20-1
CASSQDLASGGDEQFF,TRBJ2-1,TRBV4-2
CASTPRGTSGTDTQYF,TRBJ2-3,TRBV4-2
CSAREGQPNTEAFF,TRBJ1-1,TRBV20-1
CASSVETSPTDTQYF,TRBJ2-3,TRBV9
CSANERVNTEAFF,TRBJ1-1,TRBV20-1
CASSFVYTRDTEAFF,TRBJ1-1,TRBV12-3/TRBV12-4
CSASVVANQPQHF,TRBJ1-5,TRBV20-1
CASSQTDNGETQYF,TRBJ2-5,TRBV4-1
CASSPDREGYEKLFF,TRBJ1-4,TRBV5-1
CSARTSGGANTGELFF,TRBJ2-2,TRBV20-1
CASSRLSLNTGELFF,TRBJ2-2,TRBV6-6
CASGMRETQYF,TRBJ2-5,TRBV14
CASSLTSDNYNEQFF,TRBJ2-1,TRBV5-1
CASSLYSGTSGDNEQFF,TRBJ2-1,TRBV27
CASSQVSTSSTDTQYF,TRBJ2-3,TRBV4-2
CASSQETGLAGELDTQYF,TRBJ2-3,TRBV3-1
CASSVVGVGSSYNEQFF,TRBJ2-1,TRBV9
CSARDREQVNNEQFF,TRBJ2-1,TRBV20-1
CASSLGKDRANEQFF,TRBJ2-1,TRBV7-9
CASSLARVGIRPKNIQYF,TRBJ2-4,TRBV7-8
CASRVITGGVNEQFF,TRBJ2-1,TRBV28
CASSSRQNMNTEAFF,TRBJ1-1,TRBV14